Below, one T cell receptor (beta chain) is given with its context. Its antigen remains undetermined. Qualities for individual bases were not recorded, and no much larger clone is one base off. Genomic DNA was used as template for profiling of TCR beta VDJ combinations and CDR3 sequences. An Illumina HiSeq 2000 was the platform used for TCR repertoire sequencing. As for the authors' bioinformatics: Repertoire assessment relied on Simpson's diversity index, CDR3 size and DJ length profiles, and TRBV/TRBJ rearrangement plots. The most abundant DNA sequence in the deep sequencing data was defined as the immunodominant clone. CDR3 amino acid sequences were checked for sharing between subjects and were compared against published repertoires and the VDJdb database. TCRdb reprocessed the public reads (quality trimming at Q25 with fastp, clone calling with MiXCR) and kept in-frame beta chains. Each CDR3 protein gets just one entry, which takes the most common genes and DNA from the rows behind it. TCRdb, not the original authors, processed these V and J calls. The sample table contains around 170,000 distinct CDR3 sequences; only one count was recorded for approximately 50% of them. The ten biggest clones cover about 9.5% of the sample.

The source of the sample is a study of CD8+CD57+ T cells in acquired aplastic anemia (dated by TCRdb to the late 2010s). Broadly, across the study: On average, sorted CD4+ and CD8+ cells yielded 3 to 4 ug of extracted DNA, with a range of about 0.19 to 30 ug. A CD8+CD57+ expansion meant a frequency higher than the mean frequency seen in healthy subjects.

General study outcomes and caveats: Around 30 CD8+ CDR3 sequences were found to be shared between patients and controls, but these sequences appeared to be highly expressed in patients and within the immunodominant clones of the patients. CD8+ Simpson's diversity did not differ significantly between patients and healthy controls (P=0.060).

The patients picked for sequencing were ones in whom flow cytometry had shown an expansion of CD8+CD57+ cells. Every patient had a diagnosis of severe acquired aplastic anemia based on International Study of Aplastic Anemia and Agranulocytosis and Camitta criteria. No therapy had been received by the patients at the time of blood sampling. TCR repertoires of sorted CD4+ and CD8+ blood T cells from severe aplastic anemia patients and healthy subjects were deep-sequenced in the study. Patients were enrolled in the USA under clinicaltrials.gov protocols 00001620, 01623167, 00001397, 00071045, 00081523 and 00961064. Ficoll-Paque density gradient centrifugation was used to isolate peripheral blood mononuclear cells. Before DNA extraction, CD4+ and CD8+ T cells were sorted with FACS or magnetic beads. V is shortened by 8 bases, J by 0 bases, and the region joining them spans 5 bases. The CDR3 measures 11 amino acids from cysteine to phenylalanine. Of all the DNA, just the CDR3 is kept, 33 bases in frame from base 1. CDR1 is given as SEHNR and CDR2 as FQNEAQ, both from the germline V gene (reference sequence).

The chain is encoded by TRBV7-9 joined to TRBJ2-7; the D gene lacks a confident call. The sample comprised sorted CD4+, CD8+, or CD8+CD57+ T cells (not recorded which) from PBMCs. The TCR comes from a human donor with aplastic anemia. CDR3 reads: CASGSSYEQYF. The sequenced DNA: TGTGCCAGCGGGTCCTCCTACGAGCAGTACTTC.